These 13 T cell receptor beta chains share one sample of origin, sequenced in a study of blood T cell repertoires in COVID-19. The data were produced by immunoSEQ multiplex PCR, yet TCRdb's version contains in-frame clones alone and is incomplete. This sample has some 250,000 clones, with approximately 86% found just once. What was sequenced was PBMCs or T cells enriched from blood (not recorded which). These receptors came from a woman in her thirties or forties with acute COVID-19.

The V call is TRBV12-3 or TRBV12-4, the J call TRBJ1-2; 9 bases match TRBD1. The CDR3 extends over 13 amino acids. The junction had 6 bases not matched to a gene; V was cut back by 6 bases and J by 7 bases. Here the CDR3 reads CASSPGQGTGYTF. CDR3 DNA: TGTGCCAGCAGCCCCGGACAGGGGACTGGCTACACCTTC.

The CDR3 nucleotides are TGCGCCAGCAGCCAAGCTTCGGACGGGACACAAGAGACCCAGTACTTC. It encodes CASSQASDGTQETQYF. The rearrangement joins TRBV4-1 to TRBJ2-5; D might be TRBD1 (6 bases). The CDR3 consists of 16 residues. The V gene lost 1 base and the J gene lost 2 bases, with 14 bases spanning the gap. Germline CDR1 reads MGHRA; CDR2 reads YSYEKL.

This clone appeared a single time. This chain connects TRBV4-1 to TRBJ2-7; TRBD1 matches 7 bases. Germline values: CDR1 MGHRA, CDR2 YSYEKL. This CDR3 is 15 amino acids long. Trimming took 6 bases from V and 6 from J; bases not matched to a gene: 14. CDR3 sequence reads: CASRPLGQTRGEQYF. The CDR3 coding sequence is TGCGCCAGCAGACCCTTGGGACAGACCCGCGGCGAGCAGTACTTC.

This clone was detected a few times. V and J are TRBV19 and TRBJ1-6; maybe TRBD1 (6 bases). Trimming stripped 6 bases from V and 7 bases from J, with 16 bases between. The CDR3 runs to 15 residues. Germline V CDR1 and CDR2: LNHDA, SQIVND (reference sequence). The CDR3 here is CASSKQGPRNSPLHF. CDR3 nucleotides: TGTGCCAGTAGCAAACAGGGCCCCCGCAATTCACCCCTCCACTTT.

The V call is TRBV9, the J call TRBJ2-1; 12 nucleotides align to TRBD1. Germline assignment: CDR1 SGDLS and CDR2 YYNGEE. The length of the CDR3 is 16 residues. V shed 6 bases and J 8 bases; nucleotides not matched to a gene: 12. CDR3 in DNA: TGTGCCAGCACCATTTCCGGGACAGGGGGCCTAGATGAGCAGTTCTTC. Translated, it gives CASTISGTGGLDEQFF.

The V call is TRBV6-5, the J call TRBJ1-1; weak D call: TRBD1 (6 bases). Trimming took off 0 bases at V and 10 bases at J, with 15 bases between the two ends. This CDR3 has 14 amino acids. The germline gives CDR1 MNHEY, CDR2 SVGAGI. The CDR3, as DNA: TGTGCCAGCAGTTACTCCAGGGACAACATGGGAGCTTTCTTT. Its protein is CASSYSRDNMGAFF.

The CDR3 here is CASSHGLAGIDEQYF. In nucleotides, the CDR3 is TGTGCCAGCAGCCACGGACTAGCGGGAATCGACGAGCAGTACTTC. The chain carries TRBV3-1 (or the pseudogene TRBV3-2) and TRBJ2-7; 12 nucleotides align to TRBD2. The CDR3 is 15 amino acids. CDR1 is LGHDT, CDR2 YNNKEL, per germline (reference sequence). The trim removed 3 bases at V and 5 bases at J, leaving 5 bases unmatched.

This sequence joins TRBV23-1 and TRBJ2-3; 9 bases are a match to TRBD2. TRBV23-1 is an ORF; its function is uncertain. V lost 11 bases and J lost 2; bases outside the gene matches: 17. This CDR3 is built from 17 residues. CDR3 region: CAVLFSASGIHTDTQYF. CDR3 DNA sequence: TGCGCCGTGCTATTCTCGGCTAGCGGGATACACACAGATACGCAGTATTTT.

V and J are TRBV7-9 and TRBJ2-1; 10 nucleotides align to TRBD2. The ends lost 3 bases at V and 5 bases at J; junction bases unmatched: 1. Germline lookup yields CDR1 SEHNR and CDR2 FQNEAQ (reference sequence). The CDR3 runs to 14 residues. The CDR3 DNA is TGTGCCAGCAGCTTCCTAGCGGGAGACAATGAGCAGTTCTTC. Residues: CASSFLAGDNEQFF.

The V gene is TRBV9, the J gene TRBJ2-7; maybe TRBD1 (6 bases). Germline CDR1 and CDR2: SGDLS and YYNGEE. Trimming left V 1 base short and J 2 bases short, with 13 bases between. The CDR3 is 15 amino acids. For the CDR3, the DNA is TGTGCCAGCAGCGTAAGTGGCCAGGGGACCTACGAGCAGTACTTC. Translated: CASSVSGQGTYEQYF.

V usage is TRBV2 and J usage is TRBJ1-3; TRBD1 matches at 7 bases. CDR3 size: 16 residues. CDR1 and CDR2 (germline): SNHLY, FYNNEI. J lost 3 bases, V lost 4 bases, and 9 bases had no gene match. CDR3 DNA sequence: TGTGCCAGCAGTGTTGGACCAGGGGGAAGTGGAAACACCATATATTTT. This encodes CASSVGPGGSGNTIYF.

CDR3 nucleotides: TGTGCCAGCTTCGGGCAAGAGACCCAGTACTTC. Its translation is CASFGQETQYF. The rearrangement joins TRBV6-6 to TRBJ2-5, with D unclear. V was pared by 8 bases and J by 2 bases, with 6 bases between. The CDR3 covers 11 residues. Germline CDR1 is MNHNY and CDR2 is SVGAGI (reference sequence).

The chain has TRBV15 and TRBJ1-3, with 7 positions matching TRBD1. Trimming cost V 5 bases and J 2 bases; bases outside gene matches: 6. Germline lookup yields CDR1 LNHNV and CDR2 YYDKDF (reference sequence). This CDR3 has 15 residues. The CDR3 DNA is TGTGCCACCAGCGTCCGACAGGGAACTGGAAACACCATATATTTT. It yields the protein CATSVRQGTGNTIYF.